This TCR beta chain was captured in a study of blood T cell repertoires in COVID-19. Study background: Sites in the United States, Italy and Spain provided acute and convalescent COVID-19 samples. Nucleic acid was either cDNA or gDNA, and it came from T cells, B-cell-depleted T cells, or PBMCs.

The V gene end was trimmed by 8 bases and the J gene end by 4 bases; junction bases not matched to a gene: 6. Germline loops: CDR1 LNHDA, CDR2 SQIVND (reference sequence). There are 13 residues in the CDR3. Authors' data handling: Reference gene primers were amplified, and this amplification served to estimate nucleated cell counts. Measured with immunoSEQ multiplex PCR; TCRdb has only the in-frame clones, and not every one. The V and J calls and clone size come from that table; D and trimming were worked out from the DNA. Of tens of thousands of clones listed, approximately 80% are singletons. The sequenced sample was peripheral blood. The chain is built from TRBV19 and TRBJ2-7; 9 positions agree with TRBD1. The clonotype originates from a man between 70 and 80 years old with acute or convalescent COVID-19. CDR3 region: CASSTGGGYEQYF. CDR3 coding DNA: TGTGCCAGTTCAACAGGGGGCGGATACGAGCAGTACTTC.